This entry lists 31 T cell receptor beta chains sequenced from one sample in a study of T cells in Graves' hyperthyroidism and ophthalmopathy. The TCR beta CDR3 regions underwent amplification using RNA transcripts as the source. The HTBI primer set was used in a first-round RT-PCR of the TCR CDR3. In TCRdb, the multiplex PCR reads were re-called with MiXCR into one record per CDR3 protein. The sample lists a few hundred thousand distinct CDR3 sequences; about 15% were seen once. Sequenced input: blood. The receptors derive from a woman in her late teens or twenties with Graves' hyperthyroidism that later progressed to Graves' ophthalmopathy.

This clonotype was detected ten times or more. The chain combines TRBV20-1 with TRBJ2-7; D not resolved. The V and J ends lost 3 bases and 2 bases respectively, with 17 bases between them. Germline loops: CDR1 DFQATT, CDR2 SNEGSKA (reference sequence). The CDR3 runs 15 residues. The CDR3 DNA sequence: TGCAGTGCTAGTGATTGGGCCTTGTCCCCCTACGAGCAGTACTTC. Encoded protein: CSASDWALSPYEQYF.

To note about this clonotype: A much larger clone differs from this one at a single base, so this may be a read error. J is TRBJ2-1 and V is TRBV6-2 or TRBV6-3; D ambiguous. The V end was cut by 6 bases, the J end by 0 bases, with 12 bases between. CDR3 length: 15 residues. Germline V gene lookup returns CDR1 MNHEY and CDR2 SVGEGT. CDR3 in DNA: TGTGCCAGCAGCCCGCTAACGGACTCCTACAATGAGCAGTTCTTC. Translation gives CASSPLTDSYNEQFF.

This clonotype was picked up many times. V and J are TRBV11-2 and TRBJ2-7; D unclear. V was shortened by 2 bases and J by 5 bases, with 4 bases between the two germline ends. This CDR3 region has 11 residues. The germline V gene encodes CDR1 SGHAT and CDR2 FQNNGV. CDR3 amino acids: CASSLFNEQYF. CDR3 bases: TGTGCCAGCAGCTTATTCAACGAGCAGTACTTC. Full variable domain (rest looked up from reference TRBV11-2 and TRBJ2-7): EAGVAQSPRYKIIEKRQSVAFWCNPISGHATLYWYQQILGQGPKLLIQFQNNGVVDDSQLPKDRFSAERLKGVDSTLKIQPAKLEDSAVYLCASSLFNEQYFGPGTRLTVT.

This clonotype has at least ten counts. The rearrangement uses TRBV28 and TRBJ2-3; D ambiguous. This CDR3 spans 15 amino acids. Germline V CDR1 and CDR2: MDHEN, SYDVKM. Trimming took 4 bases from V and 0 from J, leaving 11 bases between them. In DNA, the CDR3 is TGTGCCAGCAGTTACCCCCGGGCTAGCACAGATACGCAGTATTTT. It is translated as CASSYPRASTDTQYF.

This clonotype was detected many times. The genes are TRBV27 and TRBJ1-6, with D unresolved. Trimming pared 8 bases from V and 4 bases from J, leaving 15 bases between. The CDR3 is 15 residues long. Per the germline V gene, CDR1 is MNHEY and CDR2 is SMNVEV (reference sequence). The DNA of the CDR3 is TGTGCCAGCGCTCCGGGCCCCCGGTATAATTCACCCCTCCACTTT. The encoded protein is CASAPGPRYNSPLHF.

This clonotype was counted at least ten times. The CDR3 sequence is CASSQAGSGTEAFF. CDR3 nucleotides: TGTGCCAGCAGCCAAGCGGGATCCGGTACTGAAGCTTTCTTT. This rearrangement joins TRBV3-1 to TRBJ1-1, with D unresolved. V was clipped by 1 base and J by 5 bases, with 11 bases between them. CDR1 LGHDT and CDR2 YNNKEL come from the germline V gene (reference sequence). The CDR3 contains 14 residues.

The J gene is TRBJ1-2, the V gene TRBV3-1; 7 nucleotides line up with TRBD1. V lost 3 bases to trimming and J lost 5 bases; unmatched junction nucleotides: 9. The length of the CDR3 is 15 residues. Germline assignment: CDR1 LGHDT and CDR2 YNNKEL (reference sequence). In DNA form, the CDR3 reads TGTGCCAGCAGCCACCAGGGCGACAGGGCTTATGGCTACACCTTC. This translates into CASSHQGDRAYGYTF.

This clonotype was detected many times. The chain has TRBV27 and TRBJ1-1, with 10 bases matching TRBD1. This CDR3 is built from 15 residues. V lost 2 bases and J lost 4; bases outside the gene matches: 4. The germline V gene encodes CDR1 MNHEY and CDR2 SMNVEV (reference sequence). The CDR3, as DNA: TGTGCCAGCAGTTTAAGGACAGGGGGGCTCACTGAAGCTTTCTTT. Its translation is CASSLRTGGLTEAFF.

This clonotype appeared a few times. The gene calls are TRBV6-1 and TRBJ2-2; unclear D gene. Germline V gene data show CDR1 as MNHNS and CDR2 as SASEGT. Trimming took 7 bases from V and 0 from J, leaving 9 bases between them. This CDR3 is built from 14 residues. CDR3 protein: CASTPQTNTGELFF. CDR3 nucleotide sequence: TGTGCCAGCACCCCCCAGACGAACACCGGGGAGCTGTTTTTT.

This clonotype was detected many times. The chain is built from TRBV4-2 and TRBJ2-7; D unresolved. Trimming pared 1 base from V and 0 bases from J, leaving 13 bases between. The CDR3 length is 16 residues. Germline loops: CDR1 LGHNA, CDR2 YNFKEQ. The CDR3 DNA sequence: TGTGCCAGCAGCCAAGTAAGGGCACACAGCTCCTACGAGCAGTACTTC. Its translation is CASSQVRAHSSYEQYF.

A remark on this clonotype: No conserved phenylalanine or tryptophan ends this CDR3, so it is likely a read error. This chain joins TRBV4-2 and TRBJ2-7; the match to TRBD2 covers 16 bases. Germline CDR1 reads LGHNA; CDR2 reads YNFKEQ. With V trimmed by 1 base and J by 4 bases, 4 bases remained unmatched. There are 17 residues in the CDR3. CDR3 nucleotides: TGTGCCAGCAGCCAAGCGGGACTAGCGGGAGGGGGGTACGAGCAGTACCTC. It translates to CASSQAGLAGGGYEQYL.

This clonotype was detected many times. The CDR3 spells CASSPRASQETQYF. Here the CDR3 DNA reads TGTGCCAGCTCACCAAGGGCTAGCCAAGAGACCCAGTACTTC. This rearrangement joins TRBV18 to TRBJ2-5; unclear D gene. This CDR3 contains 14 residues. Germline V gene data show CDR1 as KGHSH and CDR2 as LQKENI. Trimming cost V 2 bases and J 1 base, with 8 bases left between them.

This clonotype was detected ten times or more. The chain employs TRBV2 and TRBJ1-6, with 10 bases lining up with TRBD1. The trim removed 3 bases at V and 7 bases at J, leaving 3 bases unmatched. CDR3 length: 15 amino acids. The germline V gene has CDR1 SNHLY and CDR2 FYNNEI. CDR3 nucleotides: TGTGCCAGCAGTGAGTGGGACAGGGGAAATTCACCCCTCCACTTT. Its protein is CASSEWDRGNSPLHF.

Many counts were recorded for this clonotype. The CDR3: CSARDEGLYYEQYF. The CDR3 coding sequence is TGCAGTGCTAGAGACGAGGGACTCTATTACGAGCAGTACTTC. J is TRBJ2-7 and V is TRBV20-1, with a tentative D call TRBD2 (6 bases). CDR3 length: 14 residues. The V and J ends lost 0 bases and 4 bases respectively, with 13 bases between them. The germline gives CDR1 DFQATT, CDR2 SNEGSKA (reference sequence).

This clonotype was picked up many times. This chain connects TRBV11-2 to TRBJ2-4; D remains ambiguous. CDR3 length: 13 amino acids. V dropped 3 bases and J dropped 3 bases, with 6 bases sitting between them. The germline V gene encodes CDR1 SGHAT and CDR2 FQNNGV. The CDR3 region has the DNA TGTGCCAGCAGCTTTACTGACAAAAACATTCAGTACTTC. It yields the protein CASSFTDKNIQYF.

This clonotype was seen only a few times. J is TRBJ1-6 and V is TRBV10-3; 8 nucleotides match TRBD1. This CDR3 has 15 residues. V trimming: 4 bases; J trimming: 10 bases; junction bases outside the gene matches: 9. Germline-derived CDR1 and CDR2 are ENHRY and SYGVKD. For the CDR3, the DNA is TGTGCCATCAGTGGGGTTGGACAGGGCTCGTCACCCCTCCACTTT. It yields the protein CAISGVGQGSSPLHF.

This clonotype has at least ten counts. This rearrangement joins TRBV28 to TRBJ1-4; D is ambiguous. Deletions cut 5 bases from V and 4 bases from J, with 14 bases between. Germline V gene data show CDR1 as MDHEN and CDR2 as SYDVKM. The CDR3 contains 15 residues. In DNA form, the CDR3 reads TGTGCCAGCAGTCACAACTCCGGATTTAATGAAAAACTGTTTTTT. Amino acid sequence: CASSHNSGFNEKLFF.

To note about this clonotype: The junction departs from the called germline gene at one end, perhaps through a read error. The chain has TRBV9 and TRBJ2-6; D possibly corresponds to TRBD1 (6 bases). Germline assignment: CDR1 SGDLS and CDR2 YYNGEE. CDR3 size: 15 residues. As DNA, the CDR3 is TGTGCCCGCAGCGTAGCAGGGGCTGGGGCCAACGTCCTGACTTTC. It translates to CARSVAGAGANVLTF.

This clonotype appeared a few times. This rearrangement joins TRBV7-8 to TRBJ2-7; 10 bases align to TRBD1. This CDR3 has 15 amino acids. Germline-derived CDR1 and CDR2 are SGHVS and FQNEAQ. V shed 5 bases and J 0 bases; nucleotides not matched to a gene: 4. The CDR3 region has the DNA TGTGCCAGCAGCGACCGGGACAGGGGCTCCTACGAGCAGTACTTC. This codes for CASSDRDRGSYEQYF.

CDR3 amino acids: CASSSPEAADTQYF. CDR3 nucleotide sequence: TGTGCCAGCAGTTCCCCAGAGGCCGCAGATACGCAGTATTTT. The V call is TRBV6-2 or TRBV6-3, the J call TRBJ2-3, with unresolved D. Germline V lookup: CDR1 MNHEY, CDR2 SVGEGT. This CDR3 has 14 amino acids. Trimming took off 4 bases at V and 4 bases at J, with 12 bases between the two ends.

The table lists this clonotype with many counts. The chain has TRBV2 and TRBJ2-1; 10 bases agree with TRBD2. Trimming removed 3 bases from V and 7 bases from J; junction bases left unmatched: 6. The CDR3 is 15 amino acids. Per germline, CDR1 SNHLY and CDR2 FYNNEI. The CDR3 loop reads CASSEGAGGGNEQFF. The CDR3 DNA reads as TGTGCCAGCAGTGAGGGAGCGGGAGGGGGTAATGAGCAGTTCTTC.

This clonotype was seen repeatedly, ten times or more. The chain has TRBV12-3 or TRBV12-4 and TRBJ1-1; the match to TRBD1 covers 11 bases. With 6 bases clipped from V and 3 bases from J, the junction kept 15 bases outside the gene matches. The length of the CDR3 is 18 residues. In DNA form, the CDR3 reads TGTGCCAGCAGGAACCTGGACAGGGGGCTATTTAAAGACACTGAAGCTTTCTTT. It yields the protein CASRNLDRGLFKDTEAFF.

This clonotype was counted between two and nine times. This chain links TRBV6-5 with TRBJ2-2; D gene unclear. V lost 2 bases and J 6 bases, leaving 7 bases between the germline ends. The CDR3 consists of 13 residues. Germline CDR1 and CDR2: MNHEY and SVGAGI. This chain's CDR3 is CASSYGGAGELFF. The CDR3 DNA reads as TGTGCCAGCAGTTACGGTGGCGCCGGGGAGCTGTTTTTT.

Only a few counts were recorded for this clonotype. This chain uses TRBV12-5 with TRBJ1-5, with D unresolved. Germline V lookup: CDR1 LGHNT, CDR2 FRNRAP. The CDR3 is made up of 16 amino acids. Between the trimmed V and J ends, which lost 5 bases and 0 bases, there was a span of 14 bases. Here the CDR3 reads CASGKVLYNSNQPQHF. The CDR3 DNA sequence: TGTGCTAGTGGTAAGGTCCTGTATAATAGCAATCAGCCCCAGCATTTT.

Of note for this clonotype: Since a much larger clone is just one base distant, this may be a read error. Here the CDR3 DNA reads TGTGCCAGCAGTTACCAGACAGGGGTGGCCAGGGAGCTGTTTTTT. Encoded protein: CASSYQTGVARELFF. The chain employs TRBV27 and TRBJ2-2, with 8 bases lining up with TRBD1. The germline gives CDR1 MNHEY, CDR2 SMNVEV (reference sequence). The CDR3 is 15 residues long. With V trimmed by 4 bases and J by 9 bases, 10 bases remained unmatched.

This clonotype was seen many times. The chain recombines TRBV20-1 with TRBJ1-5; 7 bases align to TRBD1. Trimming removed 4 bases from V and 0 bases from J; junction bases left unmatched: 3. From germline, CDR1 is DFQATT and CDR2 SNEGSKA (reference sequence). The CDR3 runs to 14 residues. This CDR3 reads CSAIRGFSNQPQHF. CDR3 DNA: TGCAGTGCTATCAGGGGGTTTAGCAATCAGCCCCAGCATTTT.

V is TRBV30 and J is TRBJ2-1; the D gene is possibly TRBD2 (7 bases). The germline V gene has CDR1 GTSNPN and CDR2 SVGIG (reference sequence). The CDR3 spans 12 residues. V lost 1 base and J lost 9, with 10 bases in between. CDR3 DNA sequence: TGTGCCTGGAGTGGGGGAGGGGGTGAGCAGTTCTTC. It translates to CAWSGGGGEQFF.

This clonotype was seen a handful of times. The V and J genes are TRBV5-1 and TRBJ2-1; D is perhaps TRBD2 (5 bases). Germline-derived CDR1 and CDR2 are SGHRS and YFSETQ. The CDR3 runs to 12 residues. Deletions cut 7 bases from V and 9 bases from J, with 14 bases between. This CDR3 reads CASAGEAAEQFF. CDR3 DNA sequence: TGCGCCAGCGCCGGGGAAGCGGCTGAGCAGTTCTTC. Looking up the rest from reference TRBV5-1 and TRBJ2-1 gives the full variable domain: KAGVTQTPRYLIKTRGQQVTLSCSPISGHRSVSWYQQTPGQGLQFLFEYFSETQRNKGNFPGRFSGRQFSNSRSEMNVSTLELGDSALYLCASAGEAAEQFFGPGTRLTVL.

This clonotype was counted at least ten times. The chain carries TRBV20-1 and TRBJ2-1; 7 bases fit TRBD2. The germline gives CDR1 DFQATT, CDR2 SNEGSKA (reference sequence). The CDR3 length is 15 residues. The ends lost 6 bases at V and 4 bases at J; junction bases unmatched: 12. CDR3 amino acids: CSASSRGRGYNEQFF. The CDR3 bases are TGCAGTGCCAGCTCACGGGGGAGGGGATACAATGAGCAGTTCTTC.

This clonotype appeared many times. V usage is TRBV28 and J usage is TRBJ1-5, with D possibly TRBD1 on 5 matching bases. The CDR3 sequence is 16 residues long. V lost 6 bases and J 0 bases, leaving 15 bases between the germline ends. Germline CDR1 is MDHEN and CDR2 is SYDVKM. In DNA, the CDR3 is TGTGCCAGCAGCCCCCCGCAGGGATATAGCAATCAGCCCCAGCATTTT. Translation: CASSPPQGYSNQPQHF. The entire variable domain, with the rest obtained from reference TRBV28 and TRBJ1-5, is as follows: DVKVTQSSRYLVKRTGEKVFLECVQDMDHENMFWYRQDPGLGLRLIYFSYDVKMKEKGDIPEGYSVSREKKERFSLILESASTNQTSMYLCASSPPQGYSNQPQHFGDGTRLSIL.

This clonotype was seen at least ten times. This chain joins TRBV6-1 and TRBJ2-3, with TRBD1 as a possible D gene (6 bases). CDR1 is MNHNS and CDR2 is SASEGT in the germline V gene. V shed 1 base and J shed 0 bases, with 8 bases lying between them. The CDR3 contains 15 residues. The CDR3: CASSEGGHSTDTQYF. CDR3 bases: TGTGCCAGCAGTGAAGGGGGGCATAGCACAGATACGCAGTATTTT.